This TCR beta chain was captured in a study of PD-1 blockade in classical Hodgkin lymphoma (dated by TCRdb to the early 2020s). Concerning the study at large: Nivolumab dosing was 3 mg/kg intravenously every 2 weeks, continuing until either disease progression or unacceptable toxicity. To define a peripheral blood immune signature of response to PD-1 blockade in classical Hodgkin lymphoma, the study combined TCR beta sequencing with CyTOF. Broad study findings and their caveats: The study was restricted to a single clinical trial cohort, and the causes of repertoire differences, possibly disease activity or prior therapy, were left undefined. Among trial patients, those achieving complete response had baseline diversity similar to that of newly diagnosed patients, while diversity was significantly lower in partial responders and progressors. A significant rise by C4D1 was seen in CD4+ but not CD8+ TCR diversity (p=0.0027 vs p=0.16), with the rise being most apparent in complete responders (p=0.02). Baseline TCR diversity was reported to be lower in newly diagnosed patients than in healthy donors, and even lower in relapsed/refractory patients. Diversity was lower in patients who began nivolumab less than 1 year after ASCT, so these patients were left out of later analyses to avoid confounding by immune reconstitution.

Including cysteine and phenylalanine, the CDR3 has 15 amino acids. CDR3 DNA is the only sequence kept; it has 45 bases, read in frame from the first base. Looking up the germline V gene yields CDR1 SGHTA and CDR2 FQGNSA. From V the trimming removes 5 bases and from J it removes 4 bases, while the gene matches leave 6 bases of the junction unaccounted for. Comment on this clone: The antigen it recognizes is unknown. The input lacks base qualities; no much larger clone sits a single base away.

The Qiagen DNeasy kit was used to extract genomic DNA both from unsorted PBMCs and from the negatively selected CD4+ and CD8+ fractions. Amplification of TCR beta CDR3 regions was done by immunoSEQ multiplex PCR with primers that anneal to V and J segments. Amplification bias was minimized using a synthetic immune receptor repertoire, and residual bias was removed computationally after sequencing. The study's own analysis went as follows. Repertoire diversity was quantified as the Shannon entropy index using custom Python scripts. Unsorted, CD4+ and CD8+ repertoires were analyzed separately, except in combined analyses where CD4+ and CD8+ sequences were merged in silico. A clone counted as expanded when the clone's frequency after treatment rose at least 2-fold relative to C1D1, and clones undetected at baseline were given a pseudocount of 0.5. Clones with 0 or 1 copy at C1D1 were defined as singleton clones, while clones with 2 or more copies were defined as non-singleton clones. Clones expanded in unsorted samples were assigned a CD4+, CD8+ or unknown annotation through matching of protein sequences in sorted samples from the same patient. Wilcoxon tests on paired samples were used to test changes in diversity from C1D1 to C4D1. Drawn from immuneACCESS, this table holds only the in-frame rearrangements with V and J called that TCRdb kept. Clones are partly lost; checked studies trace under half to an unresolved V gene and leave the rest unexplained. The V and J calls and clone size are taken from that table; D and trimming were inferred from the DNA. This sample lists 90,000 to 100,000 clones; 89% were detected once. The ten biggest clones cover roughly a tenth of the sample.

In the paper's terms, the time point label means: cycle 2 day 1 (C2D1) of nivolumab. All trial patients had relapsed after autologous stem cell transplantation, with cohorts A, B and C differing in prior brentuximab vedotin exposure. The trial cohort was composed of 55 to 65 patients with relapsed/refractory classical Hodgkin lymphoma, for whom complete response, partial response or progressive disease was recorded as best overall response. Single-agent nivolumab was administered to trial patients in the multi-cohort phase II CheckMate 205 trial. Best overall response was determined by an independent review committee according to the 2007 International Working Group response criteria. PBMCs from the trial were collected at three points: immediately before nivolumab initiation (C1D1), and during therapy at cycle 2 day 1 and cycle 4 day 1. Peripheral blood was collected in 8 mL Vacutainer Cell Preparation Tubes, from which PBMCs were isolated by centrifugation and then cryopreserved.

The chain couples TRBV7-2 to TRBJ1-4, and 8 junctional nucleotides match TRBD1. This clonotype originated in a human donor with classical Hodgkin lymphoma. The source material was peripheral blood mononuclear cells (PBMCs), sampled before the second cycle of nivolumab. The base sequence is TGTGCCAGCAGCGGCCAGACAGGGGTTAATGAAAAACTGTTTTTT. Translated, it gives CASSGQTGVNEKLFF.